The TCR beta chain described here comes from a study of PD-L1 blockade in urothelial cancer. Study as a whole: Samples of blood were analyzed 3 weeks (second dose) and 6 weeks after treatment start.

The count of this clone is one. Here immunoSEQ multiplex PCR was the method, and the copy in TCRdb shows in-frame clones only, minus some. The sample has 100,000 or so clones; around 93% are singletons. Trimming took 5 bases from V and 1 from J, leaving 8 bases between them. This CDR3 spans 13 amino acids. In germline, CDR1 is SGHVS, CDR2 FQNEAQ. V and J are TRBV7-8 and TRBJ1-1; the D gene is possibly TRBD1 (6 bases). The sample here was PBMCs, taken around atezolizumab (anti-PD-L1) treatment. The TCR originated in a woman older than 75 with urothelial cancer. DNA for the CDR3: TGTGCCAGCAGCCAGGACAGGAACACTGAAGCTTTCTTT. Residues: CASSQDRNTEAFF.